Listed here are 9 T cell receptor beta chains from one sample, sequenced in a study of T cells in Graves' hyperthyroidism and ophthalmopathy. Researchers amplified the TCR beta CDR3 regions from RNA transcripts. The HTBI primer set served for first-round RT-PCR of the TCR CDR3. A single record per CDR3 protein comes from TCRdb applying MiXCR to the multiplex PCR reads. Among 310,000 or so distinct CDR3 sequences, over 15% were seen once, and the ten largest hold roughly 50%. The source material was blood. The source of these receptors is a woman aged 60-70 years with Graves' ophthalmopathy.

This clonotype was picked up many times. The chain employs TRBV5-6 and TRBJ2-2, with 7 nucleotides matching TRBD2. The CDR3 consists of 17 residues. Germline-derived CDR1 and CDR2 are SGHDT and YYEEEE. V lost 0 bases, J lost 6 bases, and 11 bases stayed unmatched. CDR3 nucleotide sequence: TGTGCCAGCAGCTTGGTACCGCGCGGGAGAGTCGCCGGGGAGCTGTTTTTT. As protein: CASSLVPRGRVAGELFF.

This clonotype has at least ten counts. The chain is built from TRBV6-1 and TRBJ2-5; TRBD1 is a possible D gene (5 bases). The CDR3 is made up of 13 amino acids. CDR1 and CDR2 from the germline V gene are MNHNS and SASEGT. Trimming cost V 4 bases and J 5 bases, with 11 bases left between them. The CDR3 here is CASSVQGGETQYF. CDR3 in DNA: TGTGCCAGCAGTGTCCAGGGTGGGGAGACCCAGTACTTC.

The V call is TRBV7-7, the J call TRBJ1-1; no clear D gene. The CDR3 is made up of 13 amino acids. In germline, CDR1 is SSHAT, CDR2 FNYEAQ (reference sequence). V lost 4 bases and J lost 0, with 6 bases in between. The CDR3 DNA sequence: TGTGCCAGCAGCTCTCAGGTGAACACTGAAGCTTTCTTT. It specifies CASSSQVNTEAFF.

In its sample, this clonotype was seen many times. This sequence joins TRBV7-2 and TRBJ2-7, with 13 positions matching TRBD2. With 5 bases clipped from V and 5 bases from J, the junction kept 15 bases outside the gene matches. This CDR3 is 18 amino acids long. CDR1 is SGHTA, CDR2 FQGNSA, per germline. The CDR3 DNA follows: TGTGCCAGCAGCCCTCGGCGATGGACTAGCGGGAGAGAAAACGAGCAGTACTTC. It translates to CASSPRRWTSGRENEQYF.

This clonotype has a count of ten or more. The chain is built from TRBV27 and TRBJ2-3; D call uncertain. Trimming pared 2 bases from V and 2 bases from J, leaving 5 bases between. CDR1 and CDR2 from the germline V gene are MNHEY and SMNVEV (reference sequence). The CDR3 has 13 amino acids. The CDR3 bases are TGTGCCAGCAGTTTACTATCCACAGATACGCAGTATTTT. This gives the protein CASSLLSTDTQYF.

In this sample, this clonotype turned up a few times. The V gene is TRBV19, the J gene TRBJ1-3, with a tentative D call TRBD1 (5 bases). Per the germline V gene, CDR1 is LNHDA and CDR2 is SQIVND (reference sequence). With 8 bases removed from V and 2 bases from J, the gap between germline ends came to 10 bases. The CDR3 spans 13 residues. The CDR3 protein is CASYRDPGNTIYF. As DNA, the CDR3 is TGTGCCAGTTACCGGGACCCTGGAAACACCATATATTTT.

This clonotype was seen ten or more times. The rearrangement joins TRBV11-2 to TRBJ2-1; D is undetermined. Trimming shortened V by 1 base and J by 8 bases, and 6 bases separated the two germline ends. This CDR3 is 12 amino acids long. Germline CDR1 reads SGHAT; CDR2 reads FQNNGV. The CDR3 loop reads CASSLVGHEQFF. CDR3 bases: TGTGCCAGCAGCTTAGTAGGCCATGAGCAGTTCTTC.

This clonotype was seen ten or more times. The chain couples TRBV10-3 to TRBJ2-7; D remains ambiguous. Germline V lookup: CDR1 ENHRY, CDR2 SYGVKD. The V end was cut by 3 bases, the J end by 2 bases, with 8 bases between. This CDR3 contains 13 residues. The CDR3 here is CAISESGPYEQYF. The CDR3 bases are TGTGCCATCAGTGAATCCGGCCCCTACGAGCAGTACTTC.

This chain joins TRBV19 and TRBJ2-5; D possibly corresponds to TRBD2 (7 bases). Looked up from germline, CDR1 is LNHDA and CDR2 is SQIVND (reference sequence). Trimming pared 3 bases from V and 1 base from J, leaving 9 bases between. The CDR3 sequence is 14 residues long. This CDR3 reads CASSIGGAQETQYF. The CDR3 region has the DNA TGTGCCAGTAGTATTGGGGGGGCCCAAGAGACCCAGTACTTC.